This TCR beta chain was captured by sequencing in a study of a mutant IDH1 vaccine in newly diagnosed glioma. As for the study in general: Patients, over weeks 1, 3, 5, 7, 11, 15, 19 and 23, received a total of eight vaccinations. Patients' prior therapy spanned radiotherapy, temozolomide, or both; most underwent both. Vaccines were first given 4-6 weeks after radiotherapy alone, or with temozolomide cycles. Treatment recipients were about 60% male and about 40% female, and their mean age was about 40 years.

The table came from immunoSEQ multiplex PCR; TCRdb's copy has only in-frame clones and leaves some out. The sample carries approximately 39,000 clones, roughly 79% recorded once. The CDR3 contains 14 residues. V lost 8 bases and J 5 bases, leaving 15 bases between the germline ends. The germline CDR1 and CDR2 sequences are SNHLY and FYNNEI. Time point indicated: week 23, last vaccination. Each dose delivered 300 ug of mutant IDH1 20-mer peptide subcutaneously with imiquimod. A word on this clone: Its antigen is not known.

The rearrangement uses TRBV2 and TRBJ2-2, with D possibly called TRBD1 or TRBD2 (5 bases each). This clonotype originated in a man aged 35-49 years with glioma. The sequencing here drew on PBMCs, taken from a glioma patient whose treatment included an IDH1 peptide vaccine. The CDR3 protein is CASLRDDPTGELFF. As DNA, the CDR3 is TGTGCCAGCCTCCGGGACGACCCGACCGGGGAGCTGTTTTTT.